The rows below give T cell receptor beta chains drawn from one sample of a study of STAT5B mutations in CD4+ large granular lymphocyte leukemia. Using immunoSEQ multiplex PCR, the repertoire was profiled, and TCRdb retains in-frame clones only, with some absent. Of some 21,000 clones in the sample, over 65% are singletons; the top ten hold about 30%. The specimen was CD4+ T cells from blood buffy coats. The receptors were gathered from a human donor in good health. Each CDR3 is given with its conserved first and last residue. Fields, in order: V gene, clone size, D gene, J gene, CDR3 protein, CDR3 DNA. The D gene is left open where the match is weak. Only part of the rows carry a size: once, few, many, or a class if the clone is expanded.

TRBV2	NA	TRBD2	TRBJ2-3	CAGTSGGVVTQYF	TGTGCCGGTACTAGCGGGGGGGTGGTTACGCAGTATTTT
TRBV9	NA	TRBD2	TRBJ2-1	CASSEGGSGSFYNEQFF	TGTGCCAGCAGCGAGGGCGGTAGCGGGAGTTTCTACAATGAGCAGTTCTTC
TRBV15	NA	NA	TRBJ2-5	CATSRIQFEETQYF	TGTGCCACCAGCAGAATTCAGTTTGAAGAGACCCAGTACTTC
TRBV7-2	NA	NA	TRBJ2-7	CASRATNYEQYF	TGTGCCAGCAGGGCTACTAACTACGAGCAGTACTTC
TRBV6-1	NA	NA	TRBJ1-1	CASSGRVNTEAFF	TGTGCCAGCAGTGGGCGGGTGAACACTGAAGCTTTCTTT
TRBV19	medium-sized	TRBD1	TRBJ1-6	CASRETGGNSPLHF	TGTGCCAGTAGAGAAACAGGGGGCAATTCACCCCTCCACTTT
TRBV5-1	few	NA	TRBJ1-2	CASSLPMGVDKSGYTF	TGCGCCAGCAGCTTGCCGATGGGGGTCGACAAGTCGGGCTACACCTTC
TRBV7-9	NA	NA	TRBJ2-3	CASSPDGLDTQYF	TGTGCCAGCAGCCCCGACGGGTTAGATACGCAGTATTTT
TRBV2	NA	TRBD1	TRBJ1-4	CASRDRGREKLFF	TGTGCCAGCAGGGACAGGGGAAGGGAAAAACTGTTTTTT
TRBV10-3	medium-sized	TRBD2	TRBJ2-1	CAISSLAERASSYNEQFF	TGTGCCATCAGTTCTCTAGCGGAACGGGCTAGCTCCTACAATGAGCAGTTCTTC
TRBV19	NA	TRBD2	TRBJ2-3	CASSIQAGGVDTQYF	TGTGCCAGTAGTATTCAAGCGGGGGGCGTGGATACGCAGTATTTT
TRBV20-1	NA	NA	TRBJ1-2	CSVGFNYGYTF	TGCAGTGTGGGGTTTAACTATGGCTACACCTTC
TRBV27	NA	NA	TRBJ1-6	CASSLSTTTRSPLHF	TGTGCCAGCAGTTTATCGACAACGACGAGATCACCCCTCCACTTT
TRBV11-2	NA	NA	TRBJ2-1	CASSWAWGPSGNEQFF	TGTGCCAGCAGTTGGGCCTGGGGCCCGTCGGGGAATGAGCAGTTCTTC
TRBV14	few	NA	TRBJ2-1	CASSQGTEREQFF	TGTGCCAGCAGCCAAGGAACAGAACGAGAGCAGTTCTTC
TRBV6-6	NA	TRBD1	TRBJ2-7	CASSYVGQGNEQYF	TGTGCCAGCAGTTACGTGGGACAGGGAAACGAGCAGTACTTC
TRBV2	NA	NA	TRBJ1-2	CASTPDGVGYTF	TGTGCCAGCACCCCCGATGGCGTCGGCTACACCTTC
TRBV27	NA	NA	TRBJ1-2	CASSLYTGSYGYTF	TGTGCCAGCAGTTTATATACAGGGAGCTATGGCTACACCTTC
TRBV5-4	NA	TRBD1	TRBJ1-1	CASSGQGVRAFF	TGTGCCAGCAGCGGACAGGGCGTGAGAGCTTTCTTT
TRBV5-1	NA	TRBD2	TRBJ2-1	CASSRTSGNTGEQFF	TGCGCCAGCAGCAGGACTAGCGGGAATACGGGTGAGCAGTTCTTC
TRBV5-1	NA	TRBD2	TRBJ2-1	CASSLGASGVTYNEQFF	TGCGCCAGCAGCTTGGGTGCTAGCGGGGTTACTTACAATGAGCAGTTCTTC
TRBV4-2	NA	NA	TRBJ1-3	CASSQDRGSGNTIYF	TGTGCCAGCAGCCAAGATAGGGGTTCTGGAAACACCATATATTTT